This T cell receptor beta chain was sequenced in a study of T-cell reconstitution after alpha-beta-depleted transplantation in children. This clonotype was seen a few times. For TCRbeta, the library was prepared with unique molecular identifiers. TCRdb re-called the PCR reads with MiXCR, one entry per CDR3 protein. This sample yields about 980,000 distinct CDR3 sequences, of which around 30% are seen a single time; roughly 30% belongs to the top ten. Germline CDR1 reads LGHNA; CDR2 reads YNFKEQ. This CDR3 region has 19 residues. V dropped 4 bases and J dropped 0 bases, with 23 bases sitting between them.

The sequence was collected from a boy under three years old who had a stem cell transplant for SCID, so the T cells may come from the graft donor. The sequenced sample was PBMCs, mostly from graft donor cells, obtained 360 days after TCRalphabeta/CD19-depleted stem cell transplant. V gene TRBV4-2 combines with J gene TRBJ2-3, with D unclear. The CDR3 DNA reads TGTGCCAGCAGCCTGCCCCGTCATGGTCCCTCCCCTAGCACAGATACGCAGTATTTT. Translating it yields CASSLPRHGPSPSTDTQYF.